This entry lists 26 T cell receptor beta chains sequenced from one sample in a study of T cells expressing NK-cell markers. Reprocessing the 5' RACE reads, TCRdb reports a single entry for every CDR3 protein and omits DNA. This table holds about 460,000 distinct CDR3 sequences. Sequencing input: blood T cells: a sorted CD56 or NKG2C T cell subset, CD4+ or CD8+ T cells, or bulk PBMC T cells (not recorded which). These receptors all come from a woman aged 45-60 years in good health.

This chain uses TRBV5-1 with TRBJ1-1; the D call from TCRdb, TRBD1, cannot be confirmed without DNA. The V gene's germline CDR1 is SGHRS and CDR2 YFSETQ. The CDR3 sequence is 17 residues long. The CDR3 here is CASSLRDRVDWDTEAFF.

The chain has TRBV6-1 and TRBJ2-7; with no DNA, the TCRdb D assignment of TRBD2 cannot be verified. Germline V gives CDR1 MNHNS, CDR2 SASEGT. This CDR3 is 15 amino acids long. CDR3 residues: CASSEGEGVLYEQYF.

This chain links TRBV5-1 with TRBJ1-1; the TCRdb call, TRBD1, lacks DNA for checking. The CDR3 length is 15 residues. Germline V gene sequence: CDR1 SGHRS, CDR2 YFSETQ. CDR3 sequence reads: CASSLVGQMNTEAFF.

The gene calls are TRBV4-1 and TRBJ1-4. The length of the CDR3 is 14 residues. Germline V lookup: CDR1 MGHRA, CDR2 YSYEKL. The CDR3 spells CASSQPARREKLFF.

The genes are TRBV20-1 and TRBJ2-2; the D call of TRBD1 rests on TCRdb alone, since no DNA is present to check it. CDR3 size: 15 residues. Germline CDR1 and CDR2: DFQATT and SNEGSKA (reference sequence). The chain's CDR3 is CSARVDRGQVGELFF.

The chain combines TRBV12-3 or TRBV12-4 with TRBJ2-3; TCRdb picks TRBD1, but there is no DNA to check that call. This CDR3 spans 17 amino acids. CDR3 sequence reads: CASSLRGTGLFADTQYF.

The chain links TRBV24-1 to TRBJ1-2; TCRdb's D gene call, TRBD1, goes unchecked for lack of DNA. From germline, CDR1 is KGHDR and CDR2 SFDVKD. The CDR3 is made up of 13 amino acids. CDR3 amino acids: CATSEGQLYGYTF.

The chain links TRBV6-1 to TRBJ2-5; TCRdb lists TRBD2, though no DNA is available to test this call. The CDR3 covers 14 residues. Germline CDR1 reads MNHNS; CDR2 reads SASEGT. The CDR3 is CASSEGGSWETQYF.

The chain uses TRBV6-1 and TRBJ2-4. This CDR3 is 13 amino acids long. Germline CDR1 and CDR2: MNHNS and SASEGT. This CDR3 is CASSEALGISQYF.

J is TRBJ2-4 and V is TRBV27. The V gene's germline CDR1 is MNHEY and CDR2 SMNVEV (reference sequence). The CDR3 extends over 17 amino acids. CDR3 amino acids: CASSLSGLVLAKNIQYF.

The CDR3 loop reads CASSYLGSTDTQYF. V and J are TRBV7-2 and TRBJ2-3. CDR1 is SGHTA, CDR2 FQGNSA, per germline. The length of the CDR3 is 14 residues. The full variable domain, with the rest looked up from reference TRBV7-2 and TRBJ2-3, is GAGVSQSPSNKVTEKGKDVELRCDPISGHTALYWYRQSLGQGLEFLIYFQGNSAPDKSGLPSDRFSAERTGGSVSTLTIQRTQQEDSAVYLCASSYLGSTDTQYFGPGTRLTVL.

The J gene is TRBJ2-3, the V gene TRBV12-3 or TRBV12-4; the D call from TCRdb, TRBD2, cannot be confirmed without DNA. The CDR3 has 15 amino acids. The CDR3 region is CASSAEGRYGDTQYF.

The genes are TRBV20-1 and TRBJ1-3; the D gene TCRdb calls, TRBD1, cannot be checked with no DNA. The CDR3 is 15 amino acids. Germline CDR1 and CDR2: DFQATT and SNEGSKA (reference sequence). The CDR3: CSAQGDRFSGNTIYF.

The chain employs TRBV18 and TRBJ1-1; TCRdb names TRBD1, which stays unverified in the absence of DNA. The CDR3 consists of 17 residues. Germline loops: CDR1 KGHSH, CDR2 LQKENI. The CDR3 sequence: CASSPLRGRDANTEAFF.

The CDR3 loop is CASSLEGRDGNTIYF. The genes are TRBV11-2 and TRBJ1-3. Germline CDR1 and CDR2: SGHAT and FQNNGV. The CDR3 covers 15 residues.

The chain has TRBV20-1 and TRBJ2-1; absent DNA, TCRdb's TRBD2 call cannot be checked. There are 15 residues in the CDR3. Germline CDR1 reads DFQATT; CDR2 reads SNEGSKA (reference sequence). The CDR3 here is CSALVREGPNNEQFF.

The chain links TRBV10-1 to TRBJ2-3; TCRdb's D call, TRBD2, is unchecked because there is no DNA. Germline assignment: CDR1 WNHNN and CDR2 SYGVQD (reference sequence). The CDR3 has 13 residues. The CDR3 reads CASSGGSGDTQYF.

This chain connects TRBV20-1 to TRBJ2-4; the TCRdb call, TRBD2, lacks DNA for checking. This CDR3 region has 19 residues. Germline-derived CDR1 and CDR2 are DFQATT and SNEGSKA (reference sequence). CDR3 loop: CSAREYGLAGGLAKNIQYF.

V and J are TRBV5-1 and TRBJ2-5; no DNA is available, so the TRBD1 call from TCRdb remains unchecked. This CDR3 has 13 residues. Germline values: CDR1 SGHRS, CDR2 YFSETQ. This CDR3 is CASSPGSQETQYF.

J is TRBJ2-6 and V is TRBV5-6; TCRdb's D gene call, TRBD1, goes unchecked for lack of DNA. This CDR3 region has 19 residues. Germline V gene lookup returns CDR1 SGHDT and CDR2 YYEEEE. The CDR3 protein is CASSLSGFYDPSGANVLTF.

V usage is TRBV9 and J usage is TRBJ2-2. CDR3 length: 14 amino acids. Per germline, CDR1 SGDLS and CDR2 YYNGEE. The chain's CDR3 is CASSVESGTGELFF.

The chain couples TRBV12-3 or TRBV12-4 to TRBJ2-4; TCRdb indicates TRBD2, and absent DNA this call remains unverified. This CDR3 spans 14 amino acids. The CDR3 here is CASSLVLGRNIQYF.

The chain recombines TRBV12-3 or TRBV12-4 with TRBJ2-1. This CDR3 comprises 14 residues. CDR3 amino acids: CASSVAGVTNEQFF.

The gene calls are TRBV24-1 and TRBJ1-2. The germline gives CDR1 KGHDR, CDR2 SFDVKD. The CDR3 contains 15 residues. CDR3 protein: CATSDSGVVGYGYTF.

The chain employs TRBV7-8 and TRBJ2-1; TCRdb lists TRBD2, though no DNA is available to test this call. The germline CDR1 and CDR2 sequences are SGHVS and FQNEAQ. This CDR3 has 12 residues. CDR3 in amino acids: CASSLSPGEQFF.

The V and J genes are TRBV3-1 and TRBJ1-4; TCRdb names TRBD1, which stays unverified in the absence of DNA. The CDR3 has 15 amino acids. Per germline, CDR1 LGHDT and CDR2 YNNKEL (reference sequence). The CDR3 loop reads CASSQVGRGEEKLFF.